Below, 2 T cell receptor beta chains from the same sample are listed, as sequenced in a study of a mutant IDH1 vaccine in newly diagnosed glioma. Documented time point: baseline, week 1 (first vaccination visit). Specified treatment: pre-vaccination baseline after standard-of-care therapy. The assay was immunoSEQ multiplex PCR, and TCRdb's table has in-frame clones only and misses some. Found here are around 100,000 clones, more than 65% of them singletons; the top ten hold around 5.2%. Sequenced here: PBMCs, sampled from a glioma patient treated with radiotherapy, temozolomide or both. These receptors were obtained from a man in his forties with glioma. Some clones in this sample may be carry-over from other donors' samples.

The V call is TRBV27, the J call TRBJ1-1, with D uncertain. There are 13 residues in the CDR3. Trimming stripped 4 bases from V and 5 bases from J, with 11 bases between. Germline loops: CDR1 MNHEY, CDR2 SMNVEV (reference sequence). CDR3 protein: CASSSPGRTEAFF. The CDR3 DNA sequence: TGTGCCAGCAGTTCCCCCGGTCGAACTGAAGCTTTCTTT.

The V gene is TRBV13, the J gene TRBJ1-5; D unresolved. Trimming pared 3 bases from V and 3 bases from J, leaving 3 bases between. The CDR3 consists of 12 residues. Germline V gives CDR1 PRHDT, CDR2 FYEKMQ (reference sequence). CDR3 region: CASSFANQPQHF. CDR3 sequence (DNA): TGTGCCAGCAGCTTTGCCAATCAGCCCCAGCATTTT.